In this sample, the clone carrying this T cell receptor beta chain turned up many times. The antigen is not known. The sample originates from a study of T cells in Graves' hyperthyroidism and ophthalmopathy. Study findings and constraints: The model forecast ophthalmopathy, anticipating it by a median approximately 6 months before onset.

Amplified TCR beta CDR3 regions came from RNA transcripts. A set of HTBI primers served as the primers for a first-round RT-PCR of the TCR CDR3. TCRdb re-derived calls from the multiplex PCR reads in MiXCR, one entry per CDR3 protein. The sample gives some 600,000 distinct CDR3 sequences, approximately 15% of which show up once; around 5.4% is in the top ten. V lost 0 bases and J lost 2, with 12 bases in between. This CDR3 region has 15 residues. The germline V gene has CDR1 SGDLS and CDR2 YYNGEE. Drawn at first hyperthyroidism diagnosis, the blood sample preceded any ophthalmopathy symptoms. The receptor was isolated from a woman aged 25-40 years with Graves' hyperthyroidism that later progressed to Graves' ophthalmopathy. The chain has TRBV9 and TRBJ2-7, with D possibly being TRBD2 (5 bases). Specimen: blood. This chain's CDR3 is CASSVEASGTYEQYF. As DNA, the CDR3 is TGTGCCAGCAGCGTAGAGGCATCGGGGACCTACGAGCAGTACTTC.